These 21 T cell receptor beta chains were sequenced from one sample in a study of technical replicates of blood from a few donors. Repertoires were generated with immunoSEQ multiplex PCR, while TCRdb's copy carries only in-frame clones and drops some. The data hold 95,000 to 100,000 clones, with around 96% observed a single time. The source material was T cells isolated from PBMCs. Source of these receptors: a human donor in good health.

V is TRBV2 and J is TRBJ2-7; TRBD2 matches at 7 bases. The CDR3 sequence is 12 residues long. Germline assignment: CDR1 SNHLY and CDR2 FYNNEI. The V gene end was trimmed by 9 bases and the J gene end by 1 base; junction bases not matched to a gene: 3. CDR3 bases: TGTGCCAGTAGCGGGCGTTCCTACGAGCAGTACTTC. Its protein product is CASSGRSYEQYF.

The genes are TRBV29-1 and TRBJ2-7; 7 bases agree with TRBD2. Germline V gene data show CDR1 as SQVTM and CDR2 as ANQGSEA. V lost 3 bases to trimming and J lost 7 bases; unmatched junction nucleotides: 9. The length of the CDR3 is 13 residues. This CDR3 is CSVDPNTGGEQYF. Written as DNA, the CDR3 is TGCAGCGTTGACCCGAACACCGGGGGGGAGCAGTACTTC.

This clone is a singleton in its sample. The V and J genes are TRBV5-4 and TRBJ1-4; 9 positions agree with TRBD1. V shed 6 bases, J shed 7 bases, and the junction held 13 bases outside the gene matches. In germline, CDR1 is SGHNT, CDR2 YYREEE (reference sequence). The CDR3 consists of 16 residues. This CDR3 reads CASTVLGGQGGEKLFF. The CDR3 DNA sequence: TGTGCCAGCACCGTTCTGGGGGGACAGGGAGGTGAAAAACTGTTTTTT.

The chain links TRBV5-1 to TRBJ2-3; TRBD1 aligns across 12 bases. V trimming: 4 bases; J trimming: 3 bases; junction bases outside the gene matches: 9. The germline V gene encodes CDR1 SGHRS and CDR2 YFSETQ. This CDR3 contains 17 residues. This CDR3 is CASSLNPGQGATDTQYF. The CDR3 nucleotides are TGCGCCAGCAGCCTGAACCCGGGACAGGGGGCTACAGATACGCAGTATTTT.

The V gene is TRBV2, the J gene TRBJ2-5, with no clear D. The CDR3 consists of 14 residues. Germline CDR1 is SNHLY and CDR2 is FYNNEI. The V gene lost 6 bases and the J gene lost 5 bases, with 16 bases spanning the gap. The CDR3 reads CASSPSLGPETQYF. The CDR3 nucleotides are TGTGCCAGCAGCCCATCCTTGGGCCCGGAGACCCAGTACTTC.

Here the CDR3 reads CASSGGSGSYEQYF. The CDR3 region has the DNA TGTGCCAGCAGCGGGGGCTCGGGGTCCTACGAGCAGTACTTC. This chain joins TRBV5-4 and TRBJ2-7, with D maybe TRBD1 (6 bases). Trimming took off 4 bases at V and 1 base at J, with 12 bases between the two ends. The CDR3 totals 14 residues. Germline CDR1 reads SGHNT; CDR2 reads YYREEE (reference sequence).

DNA for the CDR3: TGTGCCAGCAGTCCCGGACTAGCGGGGTTACTCTCCTACAATGAGCAGTTCTTC. As protein: CASSPGLAGLLSYNEQFF. The chain has TRBV28 and TRBJ2-1; 12 nucleotides line up with TRBD2. The V and J ends lost 5 bases and 0 bases, in that order; junction bases with no gene match: 8. CDR1 is MDHEN, CDR2 SYDVKM, per germline. The CDR3 has 18 amino acids. Based on the CDR3 plus reference TRBV28 and TRBJ2-1, the full variable domain is DVKVTQSSRYLVKRTGEKVFLECVQDMDHENMFWYRQDPGLGLRLIYFSYDVKMKEKGDIPEGYSVSREKKERFSLILESASTNQTSMYLCASSPGLAGLLSYNEQFFGPGTRLTVL.

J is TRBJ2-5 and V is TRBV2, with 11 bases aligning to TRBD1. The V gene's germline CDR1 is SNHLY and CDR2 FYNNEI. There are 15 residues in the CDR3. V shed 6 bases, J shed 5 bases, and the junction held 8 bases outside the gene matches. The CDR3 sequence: CASSQEGTGGETQYF. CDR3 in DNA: TGTGCCAGCAGCCAGGAGGGGACAGGGGGTGAGACCCAGTACTTC.

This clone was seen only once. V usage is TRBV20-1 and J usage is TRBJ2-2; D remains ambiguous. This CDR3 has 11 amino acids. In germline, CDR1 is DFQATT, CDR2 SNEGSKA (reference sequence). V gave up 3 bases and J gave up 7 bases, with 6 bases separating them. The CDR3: CSASPGGELFF. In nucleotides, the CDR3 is TGCAGTGCTAGTCCAGGCGGGGAGCTGTTTTTT.

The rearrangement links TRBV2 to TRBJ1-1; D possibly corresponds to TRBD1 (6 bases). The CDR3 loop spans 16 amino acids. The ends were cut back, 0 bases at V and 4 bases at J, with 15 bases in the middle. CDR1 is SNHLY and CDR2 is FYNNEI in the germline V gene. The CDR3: CASSEALQGWVTEAFF. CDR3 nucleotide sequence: TGTGCCAGCAGTGAAGCTTTACAGGGTTGGGTCACTGAAGCTTTCTTT.

The CDR3 nucleotides are TGTGCCAGCAGTTTCGGTTCTATGAGCTACACCTTC. It is translated as CASSFGSMSYTF. J is TRBJ1-2 and V is TRBV28; D gene ambiguous. The CDR3 is 12 residues long. V dropped 3 bases and J dropped 9 bases, with 11 bases sitting between them. Germline assignment: CDR1 MDHEN and CDR2 SYDVKM.

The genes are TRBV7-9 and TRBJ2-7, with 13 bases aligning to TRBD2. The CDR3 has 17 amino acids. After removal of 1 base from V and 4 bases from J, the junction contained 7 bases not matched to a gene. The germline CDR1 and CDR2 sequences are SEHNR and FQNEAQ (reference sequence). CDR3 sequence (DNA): TGTGCCAGCAGCTTAGGACTAGCGGGGGGTACTCGTTACGAGCAGTACTTC. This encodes CASSLGLAGGTRYEQYF.

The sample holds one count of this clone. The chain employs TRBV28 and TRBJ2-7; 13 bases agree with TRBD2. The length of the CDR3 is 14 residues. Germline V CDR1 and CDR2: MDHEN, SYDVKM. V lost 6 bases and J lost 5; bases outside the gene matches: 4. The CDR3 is CASSLGTSGDEQYF. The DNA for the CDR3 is TGTGCCAGCAGCTTGGGGACTAGCGGGGACGAGCAGTACTTC.

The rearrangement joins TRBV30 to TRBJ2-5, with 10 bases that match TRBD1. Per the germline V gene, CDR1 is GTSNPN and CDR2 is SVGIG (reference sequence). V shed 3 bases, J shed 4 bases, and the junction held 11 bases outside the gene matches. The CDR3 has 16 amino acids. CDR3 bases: TGTGCCTGGAGCGTACTTAGGACAGGGGGACTAGAGACCCAGTACTTC. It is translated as CAWSVLRTGGLETQYF.

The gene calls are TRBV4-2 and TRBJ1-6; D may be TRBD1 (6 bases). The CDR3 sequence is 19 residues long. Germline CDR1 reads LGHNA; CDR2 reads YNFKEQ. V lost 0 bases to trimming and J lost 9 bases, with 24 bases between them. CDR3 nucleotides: TGTGCCAGCAGCCAAGACCCCATCACCCGGGACACGGGGACTTCACCCCTCCACTTT. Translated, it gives CASSQDPITRDTGTSPLHF.

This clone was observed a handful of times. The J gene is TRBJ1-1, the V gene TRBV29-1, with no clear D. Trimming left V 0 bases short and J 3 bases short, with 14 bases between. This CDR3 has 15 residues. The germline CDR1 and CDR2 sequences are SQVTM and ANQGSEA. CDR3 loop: CSVEDEPGLHTEAFF. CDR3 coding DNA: TGCAGCGTTGAAGATGAACCGGGGTTGCACACTGAAGCTTTCTTT.

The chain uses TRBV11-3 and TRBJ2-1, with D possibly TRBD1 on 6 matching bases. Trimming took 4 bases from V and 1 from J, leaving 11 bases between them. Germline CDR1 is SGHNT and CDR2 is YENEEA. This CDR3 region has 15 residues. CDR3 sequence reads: CASSSQGNSYNEQFF. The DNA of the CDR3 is TGTGCCAGCAGCTCCCAGGGGAATTCCTACAATGAGCAGTTCTTC.

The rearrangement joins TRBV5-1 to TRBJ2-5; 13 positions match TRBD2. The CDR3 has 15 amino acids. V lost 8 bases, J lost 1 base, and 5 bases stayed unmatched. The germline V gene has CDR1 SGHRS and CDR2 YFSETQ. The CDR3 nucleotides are TGCGCCAGTACGGGGACTAGCGGGGTCCAAGAGACCCAGTACTTC. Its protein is CASTGTSGVQETQYF.

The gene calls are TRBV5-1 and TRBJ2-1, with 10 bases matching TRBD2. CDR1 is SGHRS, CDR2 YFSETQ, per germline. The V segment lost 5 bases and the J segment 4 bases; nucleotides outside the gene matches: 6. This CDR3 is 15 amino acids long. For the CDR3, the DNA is TGCGCCAGCAGGCCGCTAGCGGGAGCTTACAATGAGCAGTTCTTC. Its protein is CASRPLAGAYNEQFF.

CDR3 nucleotide sequence: TGTGCCAGCAGCGTCGGCGGGGGGGCCTTTGAGCAGTTCTTC. This codes for CASSVGGGAFEQFF. The chain is built from TRBV9 and TRBJ2-1, with 9 bases that match TRBD2. The V gene end was trimmed by 2 bases and the J gene end by 9 bases; junction bases not matched to a gene: 6. Germline CDR1 SGDLS, CDR2 YYNGEE. This CDR3 comprises 14 residues.

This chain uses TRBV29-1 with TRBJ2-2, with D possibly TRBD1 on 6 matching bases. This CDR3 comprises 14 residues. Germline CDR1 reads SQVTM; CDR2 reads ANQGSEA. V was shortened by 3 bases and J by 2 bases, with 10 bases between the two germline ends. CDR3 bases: TGCAGCGTTGATACCGGGACAAACACCGGGGAGCTGTTTTTT. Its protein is CSVDTGTNTGELFF.